This entry lists 22 T cell receptor beta chains sequenced from one sample in a study of T cells in Graves' hyperthyroidism and ophthalmopathy. The investigators amplified TCR beta CDR3 regions from RNA transcripts. The TCR CDR3 first-round RT-PCR relied on the HTBI primer set. In TCRdb, the multiplex PCR reads were re-called with MiXCR into one record per CDR3 protein. The sample comprises approximately 500,000 distinct CDR3 sequences, about 45% of which are singletons, and approximately 8.4% rests with the top ten. The material sequenced was peripheral blood or thyroid tissue (not recorded which). Receptors originate from a woman in her late teens or twenties with Graves' hyperthyroidism.

In this sample, this clonotype turned up many times. V gene TRBV7-8 combines with J gene TRBJ2-2; 14 bases align to TRBD2. Germline CDR1 SGHVS, CDR2 FQNEAQ. Trimming removed 3 bases from V and 5 bases from J; junction bases left unmatched: 8. This CDR3 contains 18 residues. The CDR3 here is CASSLGLAGASSTGELFF. The CDR3 DNA reads TGTGCCAGCAGCTTGGGACTAGCGGGAGCGAGTTCTACCGGGGAGCTGTTTTTT.

Regarding this clonotype: A read error may account for a junction end that differs from germline. The chain links TRBV15 to TRBJ2-5; D is unresolved. CDR1 is LNHNV and CDR2 is YYDKDF in the germline V gene (reference sequence). The CDR3 is 12 amino acids. CDR3 protein: CATSGSLGTQCF. The CDR3 DNA is TGTGCCACCAGCGGGTCCCTTGGCACCCAGTGCTTC.

This clonotype was picked up many times. V usage is TRBV20-1 and J usage is TRBJ1-4; possible D gene TRBD1, 5 bases. Trimming took 6 bases from V and 8 from J, leaving 19 bases between them. Germline V gene data show CDR1 as DFQATT and CDR2 as SNEGSKA (reference sequence). The CDR3 has 14 amino acids. The CDR3 reads CSAQLGHTAEKLFF. The DNA for the CDR3 is TGCAGTGCCCAACTTGGACATACGGCCGAAAAACTGTTTTTT.

This clonotype was recorded many times. The chain recombines TRBV29-1 with TRBJ1-2; possible D gene TRBD1, 6 bases. The CDR3 extends over 13 amino acids. Germline V CDR1 and CDR2: SQVTM, ANQGSEA. The V end was cut by 1 base, the J end by 8 bases, with 14 bases between. CDR3 sequence: CSVEGQAPGGYTF. The CDR3 DNA is TGCAGCGTTGAAGGACAGGCCCCGGGGGGCTACACCTTC.

This chain links TRBV29-1 with TRBJ1-1; no clear D. Germline V lookup: CDR1 SQVTM, CDR2 ANQGSEA. V lost 6 bases and J 3 bases, leaving 11 bases between the germline ends. The CDR3 is 12 amino acids. The CDR3 nucleotides read TGCAGCGTGGCCCTGGTAGACACTGAAGCTTTCTTT. This codes for CSVALVDTEAFF. The entire variable domain, with the rest obtained from reference TRBV29-1 and TRBJ1-1, is as follows: SAVISQKPSRDICQRGTSLTIQCQVDSQVTMMFWYRQQPGQSLTLIATANQGSEATYESGFVIDKFPISRPNLTFSTLTVSNMSPEDSSIYLCSVALVDTEAFFGQGTRLTVV.

As concerns this clonotype: A much larger clone is a single base away; this may be a read error. This chain uses TRBV7-9 with TRBJ1-2; no clear D gene. The CDR3 extends over 14 amino acids. The germline V gene encodes CDR1 SEHNR and CDR2 FQNEAQ (reference sequence). Between the trimmed V and J ends, which lost 6 bases and 10 bases, there was a span of 21 bases. As DNA, the CDR3 is TGTGCCAGCAGTTTCCGGCAGACCTCTCTTGACTACACCTTC. Residues: CASSFRQTSLDYTF.

This clonotype came up many times. The genes are TRBV6-2 or TRBV6-3 and TRBJ2-7, with TRBD2 as a possible D gene (5 bases). Per the germline V gene, CDR1 is MNHEY and CDR2 is SVGEGT. Trimming cost V 2 bases and J 0 bases, with 8 bases left between them. This CDR3 comprises 14 residues. CDR3 DNA: TGTGCCAGCAGTTACAGGGAGAGCTCCTACGAGCAGTACTTC. Its protein is CASSYRESSYEQYF.

The chain couples TRBV19 to TRBJ2-5, with a tentative D call TRBD1 (5 bases). The CDR3 runs to 15 residues. Germline CDR1 reads LNHDA; CDR2 reads SQIVND (reference sequence). The ends were cut back, 4 bases at V and 5 bases at J, with 17 bases in the middle. As DNA, the CDR3 is TGTGCCAGTAGTAGCTCCAATTGGGGCAGTGAGACCCAGTACTTC. Translated: CASSSSNWGSETQYF.

This clonotype has at least ten counts. This chain's CDR3 is CASSYSEGWGSSYEQYF. DNA of the CDR3: TGTGCCAGCAGTTACTCCGAAGGGTGGGGGAGCTCCTACGAGCAGTACTTC. This chain connects TRBV6-5 to TRBJ2-7, with D perhaps given as TRBD1 or TRBD2 (5 bases each). The germline CDR1 and CDR2 sequences are MNHEY and SVGAGI. The CDR3 is 17 residues long. Trimming removed 0 bases at V and 0 bases at J, with 15 bases between.

This clonotype was observed a single time. The chain joins TRBV29-1 to TRBJ2-5; D gene uncertain. V lost 2 bases and J 0 bases, leaving 1 base between the germline ends. The CDR3 is 11 amino acids. The V gene's germline CDR1 is SQVTM and CDR2 ANQGSEA. The CDR3 protein is CSVEYQETQYF. CDR3 in DNA: TGCAGCGTTGAATACCAAGAGACCCAGTACTTC. Together with reference TRBV29-1 and TRBJ2-5, the CDR3 gives the full variable domain: SAVISQKPSRDICQRGTSLTIQCQVDSQVTMMFWYRQQPGQSLTLIATANQGSEATYESGFVIDKFPISRPNLTFSTLTVSNMSPEDSSIYLCSVEYQETQYFGPGTRLLVL.

With respect to this clonotype: This clone may be a read error of a much larger clone one base away. The chain carries TRBV15 and TRBJ1-1; TRBD1 matches 7 bases. The CDR3 is made up of 16 amino acids. CDR1 is LNHNV, CDR2 YYDKDF, per germline (reference sequence). The junction had 19 bases not matched to a gene; V was cut back by 3 bases and J by 12 bases. The CDR3 nucleotides read TGTGCCACCAGCAGGATAAAATGGGGTACAGGGGAGGGTCCTTTCTTT. This gives the protein CATSRIKWGTGEGPFF.

This clonotype was recorded at least ten times. V gene TRBV24-1 combines with J gene TRBJ2-7; TRBD1 agrees at 10 bases. V was clipped by 4 bases and J by 5 bases; unmatched bases: 4. The CDR3 has 14 residues. Germline V gives CDR1 KGHDR, CDR2 SFDVKD. The CDR3 DNA is TGTGCCACCAGTGACTCGACAGGGGGCCACGAGCAGTACTTC. Protein: CATSDSTGGHEQYF.

The V gene is TRBV15, the J gene TRBJ1-2, with 8 bases matching TRBD1. With 3 bases clipped from V and 7 bases from J, the junction kept 7 bases outside the gene matches. Germline V gene data show CDR1 as LNHNV and CDR2 as YYDKDF (reference sequence). The CDR3 consists of 14 residues. The CDR3 loop reads CATSSDRTGTGYTF. CDR3 in DNA: TGTGCCACCAGCAGCGATAGGACAGGGACTGGCTACACCTTC.

Many counts were recorded for this clonotype. The V gene is TRBV20-1, the J gene TRBJ2-7; TRBD2 might be the D (5 bases). Trimming pared 4 bases from V and 2 bases from J, leaving 18 bases between. This CDR3 spans 15 amino acids. Germline loops: CDR1 DFQATT, CDR2 SNEGSKA (reference sequence). The CDR3 loop reads CSATSFSEPTYEQYF. The CDR3 DNA reads as TGCAGTGCTACGTCCTTTAGCGAGCCGACCTACGAGCAGTACTTC.

The chain is built from TRBV7-3 and TRBJ2-5; TRBD2 aligns across 7 bases. Trimming at V came to 4 bases and at J to 5 bases, leaving 4 bases not matched to a gene. Germline-derived CDR1 and CDR2 are SGHTA and FQGTGA. The CDR3 has 13 amino acids. The CDR3 DNA sequence: TGTGCCAGCAGCTCCAGGGAGGGGGAGACCCAGTACTTC. Translated, it gives CASSSREGETQYF.

This clonotype was seen at least ten times. This chain connects TRBV14 to TRBJ1-1, with 8 bases matching TRBD1. The CDR3 is made up of 15 amino acids. Germline-derived CDR1 and CDR2 are SGHDN and FVKESK. V lost 4 bases and J lost 11; bases outside the gene matches: 15. CDR3 in amino acids: CASSLNGDRPGEAFF. The CDR3 region has the DNA TGTGCCAGCAGCCTTAACGGGGACAGGCCAGGTGAGGCTTTCTTT.

Worth noting for this clonotype: A single base separates this from a much larger clone, so it may be a read error. The rearrangement uses TRBV7-3 and TRBJ2-7, with D tentatively TRBD1 (5 bases). The CDR3 is made up of 11 amino acids. Germline values: CDR1 SGHTA, CDR2 FQGTGA. V dropped 5 bases and J dropped 4 bases, with 6 bases sitting between them. The CDR3 region has the DNA TGTGCCAGCAGCCGACAGTACGAGCAGTACTTC. Protein: CASSRQYEQYF.

In this sample, this clonotype turned up many times. The rearrangement joins TRBV20-1 to TRBJ2-7; tentatively, D is TRBD2 (5 bases). The CDR3 runs 13 residues. The germline V gene has CDR1 DFQATT and CDR2 SNEGSKA (reference sequence). Deletions cut 3 bases from V and 5 bases from J, with 14 bases between. In DNA form, the CDR3 reads TGCAGTGCTAGCTTGGACTCCCCTCACGAGCAGTACTTC. This codes for CSASLDSPHEQYF.

The rearrangement uses TRBV19 and TRBJ2-1; 11 bases map to TRBD2. This CDR3 is 17 amino acids long. Losses at the gene ends were 3 bases for V and 5 bases for J; bases not matched to a gene: 9. Germline V gene lookup returns CDR1 LNHDA and CDR2 SQIVND (reference sequence). CDR3 sequence: CASSMTMLGLADNEQFF. The CDR3 region has the DNA TGTGCCAGTAGTATGACAATGTTGGGACTAGCGGACAATGAGCAGTTCTTC.

This clonotype occurred many times. This rearrangement joins TRBV4-2 to TRBJ2-5; 8 nucleotides align to TRBD2. There are 13 residues in the CDR3. After removal of 3 bases from V and 3 bases from J, the junction contained 0 bases not matched to a gene. From germline, CDR1 is LGHNA and CDR2 YNFKEQ. CDR3 sequence (DNA): TGTGCCAGCAGCCAGCGGGGGGAAGAGACCCAGTACTTC. Translation: CASSQRGEETQYF.

This chain links TRBV15 with TRBJ1-4, with D maybe TRBD1 (6 bases). The CDR3 loop spans 16 amino acids. Per the germline V gene, CDR1 is LNHNV and CDR2 is YYDKDF (reference sequence). Between the trimmed V and J ends, which lost 3 bases and 3 bases, there was a span of 14 bases. CDR3 nucleotides: TGTGCCACCAGCAGTTCGTGGACAGCCTCTAATGAAAAACTGTTTTTT. The encoded protein is CATSSSWTASNEKLFF.

Concerning this clonotype: Being one base from a much bigger clone, this may be a read error. The chain recombines TRBV3-1 with TRBJ1-1; D uncertain. Germline V gene sequence: CDR1 LGHDT, CDR2 YNNKEL (reference sequence). The CDR3 is 15 residues long. The CDR3 loop is CASGQPWEGGTEAFF. The CDR3 DNA reads TGTGCCAGCGGCCAACCGTGGGAGGGCGGCACTGAAGCTTTCTTT.